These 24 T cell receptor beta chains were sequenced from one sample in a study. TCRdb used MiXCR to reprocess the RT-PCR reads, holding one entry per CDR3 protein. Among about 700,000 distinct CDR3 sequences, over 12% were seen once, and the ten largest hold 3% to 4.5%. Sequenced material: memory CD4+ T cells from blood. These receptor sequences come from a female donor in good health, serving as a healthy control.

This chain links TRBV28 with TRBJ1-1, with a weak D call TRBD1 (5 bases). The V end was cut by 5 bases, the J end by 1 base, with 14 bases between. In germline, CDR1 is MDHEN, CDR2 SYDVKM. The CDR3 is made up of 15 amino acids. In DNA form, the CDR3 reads TGTGCCAGCAGTCATGACTGGGGCCCGAACACTGAAGCTTTCTTT. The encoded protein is CASSHDWGPNTEAFF.

The CDR3 sequence is CASSQEGTNPYNEQFF. DNA for the CDR3: TGCGCCAGCAGCCAAGAAGGGACTAACCCCTACAATGAGCAGTTCTTC. V and J are TRBV4-3 and TRBJ2-1; 7 bases match TRBD2. Per the germline V gene, CDR1 is LGHNA and CDR2 is YSLEER. The CDR3 has 16 residues. The V gene end was trimmed by 0 bases and the J gene end by 2 bases; junction bases not matched to a gene: 4.

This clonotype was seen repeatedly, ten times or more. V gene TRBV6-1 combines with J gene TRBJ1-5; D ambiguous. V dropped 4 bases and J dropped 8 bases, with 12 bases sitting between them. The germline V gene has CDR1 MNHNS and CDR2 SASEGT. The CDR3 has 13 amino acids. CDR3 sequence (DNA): TGTGCCAGCAGTGGCGGAAAGCCGGAGCCCCAGCATTTT. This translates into CASSGGKPEPQHF.

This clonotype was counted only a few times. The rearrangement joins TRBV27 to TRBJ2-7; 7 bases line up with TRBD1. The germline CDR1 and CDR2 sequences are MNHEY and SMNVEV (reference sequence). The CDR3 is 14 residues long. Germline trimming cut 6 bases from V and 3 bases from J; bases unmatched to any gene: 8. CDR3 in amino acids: CASRRGQAVYEQYF. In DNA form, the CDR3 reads TGTGCCAGCAGACGAGGACAGGCTGTCTACGAGCAGTACTTC.

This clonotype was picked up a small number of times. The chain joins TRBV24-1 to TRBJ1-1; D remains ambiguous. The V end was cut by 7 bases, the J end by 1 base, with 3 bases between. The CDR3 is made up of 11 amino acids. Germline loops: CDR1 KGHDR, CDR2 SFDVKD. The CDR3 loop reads CATSTNTEAFF. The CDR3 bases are TGTGCCACCAGCACGAACACTGAAGCTTTCTTT.

In DNA, the CDR3 is TGTGCCAGCAGCCCCGCGCAGGGACCCGAAAAACTGTTTTTT. This codes for CASSPAQGPEKLFF. V and J are TRBV11-2 and TRBJ1-4; D perhaps matches TRBD1 (5 bases). The V and J ends lost 5 bases and 8 bases respectively, with 15 bases between them. Germline V gene data show CDR1 as SGHAT and CDR2 as FQNNGV. The CDR3 totals 14 residues. Variable domain in full (rest from reference TRBV11-2 and TRBJ1-4): EAGVAQSPRYKIIEKRQSVAFWCNPISGHATLYWYQQILGQGPKLLIQFQNNGVVDDSQLPKDRFSAERLKGVDSTLKIQPAKLEDSAVYLCASSPAQGPEKLFFGSGTQLSVL.

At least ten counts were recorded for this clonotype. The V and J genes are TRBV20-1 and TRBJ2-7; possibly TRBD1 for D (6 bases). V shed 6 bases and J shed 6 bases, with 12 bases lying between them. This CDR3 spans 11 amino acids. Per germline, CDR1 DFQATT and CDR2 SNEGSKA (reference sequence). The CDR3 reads CSAGTFAEQYF. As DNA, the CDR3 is TGCAGTGCCGGGACATTCGCCGAGCAGTACTTC.

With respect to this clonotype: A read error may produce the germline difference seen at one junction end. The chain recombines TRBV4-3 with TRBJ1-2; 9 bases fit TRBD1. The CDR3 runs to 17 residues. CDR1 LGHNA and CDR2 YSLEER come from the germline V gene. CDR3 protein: CASCHSHGQGSYYGYTF. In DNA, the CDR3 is TGCGCCAGCTGCCATAGTCACGGACAGGGGAGCTACTATGGCTACACCTTC.

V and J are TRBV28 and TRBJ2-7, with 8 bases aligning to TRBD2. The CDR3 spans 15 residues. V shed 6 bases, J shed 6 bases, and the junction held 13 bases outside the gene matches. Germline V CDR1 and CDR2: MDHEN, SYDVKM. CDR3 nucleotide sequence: TGTGCCAGCAGACCATCAAGCGGGGGCGGCCCCGAGCAGTACTTC. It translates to CASRPSSGGGPEQYF. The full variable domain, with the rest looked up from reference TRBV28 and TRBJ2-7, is DVKVTQSSRYLVKRTGEKVFLECVQDMDHENMFWYRQDPGLGLRLIYFSYDVKMKEKGDIPEGYSVSREKKERFSLILESASTNQTSMYLCASRPSSGGGPEQYFGPGTRLTVT.

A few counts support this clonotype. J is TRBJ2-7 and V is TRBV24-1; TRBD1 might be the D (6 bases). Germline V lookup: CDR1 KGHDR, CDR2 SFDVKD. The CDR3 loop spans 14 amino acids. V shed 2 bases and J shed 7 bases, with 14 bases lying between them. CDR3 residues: CATSDSTTGREQYF. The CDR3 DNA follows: TGTGCCACCAGTGATTCAACTACAGGGCGGGAGCAGTACTTC.

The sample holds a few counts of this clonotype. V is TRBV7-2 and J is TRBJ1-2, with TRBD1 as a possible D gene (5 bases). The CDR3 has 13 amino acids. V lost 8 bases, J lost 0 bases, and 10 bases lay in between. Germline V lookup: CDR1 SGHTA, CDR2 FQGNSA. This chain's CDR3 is CASEDSSNYGYTF. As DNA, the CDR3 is TGTGCCAGCGAAGACAGTTCTAACTATGGCTACACCTTC. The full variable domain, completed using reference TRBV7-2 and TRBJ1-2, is GAGVSQSPSNKVTEKGKDVELRCDPISGHTALYWYRQSLGQGLEFLIYFQGNSAPDKSGLPSDRFSAERTGGSVSTLTIQRTQQEDSAVYLCASEDSSNYGYTFGSGTRLTVV.

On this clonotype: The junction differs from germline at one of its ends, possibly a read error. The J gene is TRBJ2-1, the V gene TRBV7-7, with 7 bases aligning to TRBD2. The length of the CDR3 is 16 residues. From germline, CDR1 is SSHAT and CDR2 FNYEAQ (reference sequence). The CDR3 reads CASSPRGGRAGNEQFF. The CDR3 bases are TGTGCTAGCAGCCCACGAGGTGGGAGGGCTGGCAATGAGCAGTTCTTC.

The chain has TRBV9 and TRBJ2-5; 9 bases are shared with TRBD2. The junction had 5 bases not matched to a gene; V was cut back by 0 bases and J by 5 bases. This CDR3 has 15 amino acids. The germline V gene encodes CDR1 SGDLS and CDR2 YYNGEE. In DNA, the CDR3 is TGTGCCAGCAGCGTAGCTGGTAGCGGGGGTGAGACCCAGTACTTC. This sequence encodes CASSVAGSGGETQYF.

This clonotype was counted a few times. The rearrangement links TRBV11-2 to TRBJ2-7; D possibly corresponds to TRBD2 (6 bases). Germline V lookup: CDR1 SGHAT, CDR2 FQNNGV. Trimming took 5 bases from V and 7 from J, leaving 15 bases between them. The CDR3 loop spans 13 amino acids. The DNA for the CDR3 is TGTGCCAGCAGCGCGGGACTCCGAATAGAGCAGTACTTC. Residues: CASSAGLRIEQYF.

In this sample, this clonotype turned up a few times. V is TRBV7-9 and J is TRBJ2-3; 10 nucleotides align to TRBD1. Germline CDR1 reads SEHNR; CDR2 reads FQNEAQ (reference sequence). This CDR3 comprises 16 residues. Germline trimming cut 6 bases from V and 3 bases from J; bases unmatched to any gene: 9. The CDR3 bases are TGTGCCAGCAGGCCCAGACAGGGGGCGAGAACAGATACGCAGTATTTT. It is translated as CASRPRQGARTDTQYF.

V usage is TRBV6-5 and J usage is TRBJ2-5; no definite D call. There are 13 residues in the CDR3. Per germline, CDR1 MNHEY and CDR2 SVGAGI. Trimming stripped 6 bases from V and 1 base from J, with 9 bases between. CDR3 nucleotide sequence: TGTGCCAGCAGGGGCAGCTTCCAAGAGACCCAGTACTTC. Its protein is CASRGSFQETQYF.

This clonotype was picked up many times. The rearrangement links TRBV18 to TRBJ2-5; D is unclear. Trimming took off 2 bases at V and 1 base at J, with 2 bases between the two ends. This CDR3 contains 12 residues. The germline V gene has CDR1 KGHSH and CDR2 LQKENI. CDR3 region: CASSPIQETQYF. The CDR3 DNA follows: TGTGCCAGCTCACCAATCCAAGAGACCCAGTACTTC.

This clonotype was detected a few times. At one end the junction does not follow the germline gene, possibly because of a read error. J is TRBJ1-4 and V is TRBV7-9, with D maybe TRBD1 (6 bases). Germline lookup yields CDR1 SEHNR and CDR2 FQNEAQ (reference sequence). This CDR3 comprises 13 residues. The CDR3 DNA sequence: TGTGCCAGCGGCTTCACCCAAGGGGGAAAACTGTTTTTT. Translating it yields CASGFTQGGKLFF.

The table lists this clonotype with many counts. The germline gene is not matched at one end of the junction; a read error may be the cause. In DNA form, the CDR3 reads TGTGCCAGCAGTGAATCTAGTCCGCAGGAAACCTACGTTTACTTT. It is translated as CASSESSPQETYVYF. The chain links TRBV6-1 to TRBJ1-6; no clear D gene. The CDR3 contains 15 residues. Germline assignment: CDR1 MNHNS and CDR2 SASEGT.

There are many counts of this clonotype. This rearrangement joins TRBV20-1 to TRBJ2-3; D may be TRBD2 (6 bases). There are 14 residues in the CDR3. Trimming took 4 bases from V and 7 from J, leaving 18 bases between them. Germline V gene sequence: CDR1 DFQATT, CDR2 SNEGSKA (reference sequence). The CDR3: CSATPGLRLNTQYF. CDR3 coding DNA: TGCAGTGCTACACCGGGACTTCGTTTGAATACGCAGTATTTT.

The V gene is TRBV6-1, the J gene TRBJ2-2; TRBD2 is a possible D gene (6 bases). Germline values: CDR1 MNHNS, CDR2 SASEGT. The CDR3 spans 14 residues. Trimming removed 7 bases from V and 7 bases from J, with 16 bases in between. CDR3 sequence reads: CASKETAGYGELFF. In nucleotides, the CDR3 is TGTGCCAGCAAAGAAACCGCGGGGTACGGGGAGCTGTTTTTT.

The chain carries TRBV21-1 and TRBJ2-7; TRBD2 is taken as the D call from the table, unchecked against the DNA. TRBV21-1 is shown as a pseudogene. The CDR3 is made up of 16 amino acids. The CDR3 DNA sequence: TGTGCCAGCAGGCCGAAGGGTCTAGCGGGAGGCTACGAGCAGTACTTC. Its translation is CASRPKGLAGGYEQYF.

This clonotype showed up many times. CDR3 coding DNA: TGCAGCGTTACCAGCGGGAGGACCTACAATGAGCAGTTCTTC. Translated, it gives CSVTSGRTYNEQFF. The gene calls are TRBV29-1 and TRBJ2-1; the match to TRBD2 covers 9 bases. Germline values: CDR1 SQVTM, CDR2 ANQGSEA. Unmatched junction bases numbered 4, after V lost 5 bases and J lost 2 bases. CDR3 length: 14 residues.

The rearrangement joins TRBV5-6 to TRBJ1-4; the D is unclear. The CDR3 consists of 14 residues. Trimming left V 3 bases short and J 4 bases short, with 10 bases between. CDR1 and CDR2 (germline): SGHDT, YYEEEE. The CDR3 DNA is TGTGCCAGCAGCTCGAGGCAGAGTAATGAAAAACTGTTTTTT. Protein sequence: CASSSRQSNEKLFF.